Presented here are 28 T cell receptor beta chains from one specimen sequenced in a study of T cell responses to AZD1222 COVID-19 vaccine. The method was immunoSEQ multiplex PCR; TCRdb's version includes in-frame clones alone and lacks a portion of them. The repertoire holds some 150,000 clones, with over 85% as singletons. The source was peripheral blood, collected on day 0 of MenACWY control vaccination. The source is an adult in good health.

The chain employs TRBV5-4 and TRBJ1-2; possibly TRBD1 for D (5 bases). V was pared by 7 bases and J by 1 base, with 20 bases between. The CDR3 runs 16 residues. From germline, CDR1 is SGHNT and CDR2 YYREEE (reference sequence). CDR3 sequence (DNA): TGTGCCAGCCAACGTGGGGACCCCCTCAGTAACTATGGCTACACCTTC. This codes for CASQRGDPLSNYGYTF.

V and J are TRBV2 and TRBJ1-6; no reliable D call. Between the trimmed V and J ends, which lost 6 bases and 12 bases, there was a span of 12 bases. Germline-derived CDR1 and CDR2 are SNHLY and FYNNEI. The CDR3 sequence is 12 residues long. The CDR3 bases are TGTGCCAGCAGGACCCAATCACAACCCCTCCACTTT. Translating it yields CASRTQSQPLHF.

The CDR3 loop is CASSVPPGASVPEAFF. CDR3 sequence (DNA): TGCGCCAGCAGTGTTCCCCCGGGGGCTTCCGTGCCTGAAGCTTTCTTT. This rearrangement joins TRBV10-2 to TRBJ1-1, with D maybe TRBD1 (6 bases). Trimming shortened V by 4 bases and J by 6 bases, and 21 bases separated the two germline ends. The length of the CDR3 is 16 residues. The germline CDR1 and CDR2 sequences are WSHSY and SAAADI.

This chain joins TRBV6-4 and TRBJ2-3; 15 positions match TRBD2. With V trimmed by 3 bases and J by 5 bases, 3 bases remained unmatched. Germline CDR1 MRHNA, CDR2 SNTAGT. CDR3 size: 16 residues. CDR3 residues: CASSEGLAGGRDTQYF. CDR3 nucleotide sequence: TGTGCCAGCAGTGAGGGACTAGCGGGGGGACGAGATACGCAGTATTTT.

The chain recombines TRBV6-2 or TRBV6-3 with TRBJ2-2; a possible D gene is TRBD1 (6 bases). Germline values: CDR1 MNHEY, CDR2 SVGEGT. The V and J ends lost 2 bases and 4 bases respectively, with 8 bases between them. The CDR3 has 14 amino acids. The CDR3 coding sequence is TGTGCCAGCAGTTACAAACAGGGCACCGGGGAGCTGTTTTTT. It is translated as CASSYKQGTGELFF.

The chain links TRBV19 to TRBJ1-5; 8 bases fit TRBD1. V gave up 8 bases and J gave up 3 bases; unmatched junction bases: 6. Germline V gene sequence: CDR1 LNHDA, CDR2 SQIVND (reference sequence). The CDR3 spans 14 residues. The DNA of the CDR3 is TGTGCCAGTCGACCGGGACAGGCCAATCAGCCCCAGCATTTT. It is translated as CASRPGQANQPQHF.

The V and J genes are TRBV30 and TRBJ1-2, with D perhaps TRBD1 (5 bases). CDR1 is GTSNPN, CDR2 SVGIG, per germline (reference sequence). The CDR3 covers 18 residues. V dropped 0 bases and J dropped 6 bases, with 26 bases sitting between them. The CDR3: CAWSVMLTGGRFGNGYTF. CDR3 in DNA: TGTGCCTGGAGTGTAATGTTAACGGGGGGTAGGTTCGGGAATGGCTACACCTTC.

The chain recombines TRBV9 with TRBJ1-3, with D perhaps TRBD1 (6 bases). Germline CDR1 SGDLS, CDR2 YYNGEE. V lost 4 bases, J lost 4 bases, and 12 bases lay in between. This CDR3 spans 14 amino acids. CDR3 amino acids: CASSRTGLGNTIYF. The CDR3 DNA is TGTGCCAGCAGCCGAACAGGGTTGGGAAACACCATATATTTT.

The CDR3 DNA reads TGTGCCAGCAGCTTACAGGGAAATAGCAATCAGCCCCAGCATTTT. It translates to CASSLQGNSNQPQHF. V usage is TRBV5-4 and J usage is TRBJ1-5; TRBD1 might be the D (6 bases). Looked up from germline, CDR1 is SGHNT and CDR2 is YYREEE (reference sequence). This CDR3 is built from 15 residues. V was shortened by 2 bases and J by 0 bases, with 9 bases between the two germline ends. Based on the CDR3 plus reference TRBV5-4 and TRBJ1-5, the full variable domain is ETGVTQSPTHLIKTRGQQVTLRCSSQSGHNTVSWYQQALGQGPQFIFQYYREEENGRGNFPPRFSGLQFPNYSSELNVNALELDDSALYLCASSLQGNSNQPQHFGDGTRLSIL.

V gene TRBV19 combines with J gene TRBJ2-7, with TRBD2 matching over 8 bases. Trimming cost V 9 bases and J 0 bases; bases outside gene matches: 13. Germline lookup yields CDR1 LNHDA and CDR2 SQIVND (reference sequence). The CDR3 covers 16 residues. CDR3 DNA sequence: TGTGCCAGCGGGACCGCTAGCGGGCGAAGCTCCTACGAGCAGTACTTC. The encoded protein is CASGTASGRSSYEQYF.

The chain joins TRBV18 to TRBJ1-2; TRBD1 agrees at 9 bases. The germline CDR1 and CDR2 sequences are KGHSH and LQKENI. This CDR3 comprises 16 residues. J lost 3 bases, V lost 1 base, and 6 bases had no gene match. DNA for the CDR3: TGTGCCAGCTCACCACAGGGACAGGGATCAGACTATGGCTACACCTTC. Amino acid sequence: CASSPQGQGSDYGYTF.

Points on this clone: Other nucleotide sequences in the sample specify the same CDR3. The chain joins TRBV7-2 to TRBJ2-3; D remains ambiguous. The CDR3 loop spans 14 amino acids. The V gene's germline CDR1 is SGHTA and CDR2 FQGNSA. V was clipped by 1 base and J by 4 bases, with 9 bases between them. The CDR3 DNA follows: TGTGCCAGCAGCTTAGTGGCAGCTTCAGATACGCAGTATTTT. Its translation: CASSLVAASDTQYF.

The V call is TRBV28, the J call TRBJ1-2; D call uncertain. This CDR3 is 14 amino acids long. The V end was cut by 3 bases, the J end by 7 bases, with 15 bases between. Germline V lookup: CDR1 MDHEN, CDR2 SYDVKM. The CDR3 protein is CASSFVSNWGGYTF. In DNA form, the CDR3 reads TGTGCCAGCAGTTTCGTGAGCAACTGGGGTGGCTACACCTTC.

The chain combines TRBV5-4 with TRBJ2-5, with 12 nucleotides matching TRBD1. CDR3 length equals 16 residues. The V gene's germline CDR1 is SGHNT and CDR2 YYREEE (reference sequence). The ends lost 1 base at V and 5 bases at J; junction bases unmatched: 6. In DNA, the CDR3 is TGTGCCAGCAGCTTGACCGGGACAGGGGGCTGGGAGACCCAGTACTTC. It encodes CASSLTGTGGWETQYF.

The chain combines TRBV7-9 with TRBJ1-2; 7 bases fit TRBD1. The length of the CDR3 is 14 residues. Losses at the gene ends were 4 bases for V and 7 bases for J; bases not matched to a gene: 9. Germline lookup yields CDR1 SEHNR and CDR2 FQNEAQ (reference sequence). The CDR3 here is CASSSVTGHSGYTF. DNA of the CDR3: TGTGCCAGCAGCTCCGTGACAGGGCACAGTGGCTACACCTTC.

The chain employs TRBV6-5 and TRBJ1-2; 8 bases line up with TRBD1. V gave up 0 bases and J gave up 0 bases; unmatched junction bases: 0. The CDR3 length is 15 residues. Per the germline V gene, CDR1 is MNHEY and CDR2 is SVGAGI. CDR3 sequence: CASSYSDRANYGYTF. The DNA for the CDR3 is TGTGCCAGCAGTTACTCGGACAGGGCTAACTATGGCTACACCTTC.

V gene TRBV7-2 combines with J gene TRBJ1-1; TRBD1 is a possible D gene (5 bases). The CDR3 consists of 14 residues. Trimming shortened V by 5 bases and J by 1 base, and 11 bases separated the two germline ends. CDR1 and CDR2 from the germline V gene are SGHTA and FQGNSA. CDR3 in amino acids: CASSPTTANTEAFF. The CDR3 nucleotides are TGTGCCAGCAGCCCGACGACAGCGAACACTGAAGCTTTCTTT.

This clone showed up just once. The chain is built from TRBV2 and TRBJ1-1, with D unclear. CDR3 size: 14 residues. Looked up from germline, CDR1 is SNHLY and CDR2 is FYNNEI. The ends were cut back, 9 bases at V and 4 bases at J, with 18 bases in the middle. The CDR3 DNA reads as TGTGCCAGTACTTACGCGGGCAGAGGCACTGAAGCTTTCTTT. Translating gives CASTYAGRGTEAFF.

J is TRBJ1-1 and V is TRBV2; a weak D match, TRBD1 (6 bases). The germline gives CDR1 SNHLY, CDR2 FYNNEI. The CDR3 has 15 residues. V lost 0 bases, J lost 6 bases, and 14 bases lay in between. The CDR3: CASSEARTVTSEAFF. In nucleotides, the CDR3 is TGTGCCAGCAGTGAAGCACGGACAGTAACCTCTGAAGCTTTCTTT. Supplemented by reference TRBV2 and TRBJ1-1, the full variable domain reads EPEVTQTPSHQVTQMGQEVILRCVPISNHLYFYWYRQILGQKVEFLVSFYNNEISEKSEIFDDQFSVERPDGSNFTLKIRSTKLEDSAMYFCASSEARTVTSEAFFGQGTRLTVV.

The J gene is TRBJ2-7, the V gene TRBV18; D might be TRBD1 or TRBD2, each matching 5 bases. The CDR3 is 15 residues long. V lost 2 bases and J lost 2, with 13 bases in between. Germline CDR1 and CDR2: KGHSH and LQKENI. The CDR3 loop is CASSPSGTNPYEQYF. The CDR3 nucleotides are TGTGCCAGCTCACCAAGTGGGACGAATCCCTACGAGCAGTACTTC. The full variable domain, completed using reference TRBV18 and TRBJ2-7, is NAGVMQNPRHLVRRRGQEARLRCSPMKGHSHVYWYRQLPEEGLKFMVYLQKENIIDESGMPKERFSAEFPKEGPSILRIQQVVRGDSAAYFCASSPSGTNPYEQYFGPGTRLTVT.

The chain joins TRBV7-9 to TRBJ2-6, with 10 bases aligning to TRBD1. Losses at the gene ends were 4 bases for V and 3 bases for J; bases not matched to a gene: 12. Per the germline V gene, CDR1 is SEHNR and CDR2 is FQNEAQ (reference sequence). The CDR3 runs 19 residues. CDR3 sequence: CASSSRSDRGLGGANVLTF. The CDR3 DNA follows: TGTGCCAGCAGCTCAAGGAGCGACAGGGGGCTTGGTGGGGCCAACGTCCTGACTTTC.

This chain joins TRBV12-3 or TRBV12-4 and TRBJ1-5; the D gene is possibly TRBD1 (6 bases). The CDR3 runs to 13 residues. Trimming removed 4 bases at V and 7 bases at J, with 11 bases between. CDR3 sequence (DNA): TGTGCCAGCAGTTCGGGGGCATGGCAGCCCCAGCATTTT. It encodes CASSSGAWQPQHF.

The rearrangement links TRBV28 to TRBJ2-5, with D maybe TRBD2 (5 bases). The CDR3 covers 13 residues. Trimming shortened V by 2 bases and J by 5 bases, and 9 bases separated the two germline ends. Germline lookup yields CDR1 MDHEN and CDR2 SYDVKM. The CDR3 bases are TGTGCCAGCAGTTTAGCGGGTCCGGAGACCCAGTACTTC. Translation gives CASSLAGPETQYF.

CDR3 DNA: TGTGCCAGCTCACCCTACAGGATTACGGCCACTGAAGCTTTCTTT. This codes for CASSPYRITATEAFF. The V call is TRBV18, the J call TRBJ1-1; possible D gene TRBD1, 5 bases. CDR3 length: 15 residues. Germline lookup yields CDR1 KGHSH and CDR2 LQKENI. V lost 3 bases and J 4 bases, leaving 15 bases between the germline ends.

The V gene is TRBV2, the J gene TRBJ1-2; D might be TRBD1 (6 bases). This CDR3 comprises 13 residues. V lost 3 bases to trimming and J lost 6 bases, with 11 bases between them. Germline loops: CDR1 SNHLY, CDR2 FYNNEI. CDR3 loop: CASSEGHLDGYTF. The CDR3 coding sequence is TGTGCCAGCAGTGAGGGACATCTTGATGGCTACACCTTC.

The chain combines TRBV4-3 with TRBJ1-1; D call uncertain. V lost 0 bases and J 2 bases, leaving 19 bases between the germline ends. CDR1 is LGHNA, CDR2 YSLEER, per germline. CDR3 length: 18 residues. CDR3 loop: CASSQDLFSGSQNTEAFF. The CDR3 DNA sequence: TGCGCCAGCAGCCAAGATCTCTTTTCGGGCAGCCAAAACACTGAAGCTTTCTTT.

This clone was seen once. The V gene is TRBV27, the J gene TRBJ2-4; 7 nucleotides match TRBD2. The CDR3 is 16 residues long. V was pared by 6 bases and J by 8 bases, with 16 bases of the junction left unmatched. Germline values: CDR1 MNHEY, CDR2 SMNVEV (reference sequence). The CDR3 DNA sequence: TGTGCCAGCAGAAAACTTTTTGGTTGGGGGGGAGACATTCAGTACTTC. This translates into CASRKLFGWGGDIQYF.

The CDR3 is CASSTSYNSPLHF. The CDR3 DNA reads as TGTGCCAGTAGTACTTCCTATAATTCACCCCTCCACTTT. This chain joins TRBV19 and TRBJ1-6; D remains unclear. CDR3 length: 13 residues. Trimming pared 4 bases from V and 1 base from J, leaving 2 bases between. CDR1 is LNHDA, CDR2 SQIVND, per germline (reference sequence).